One sample yielded the 30 T cell receptor beta chains listed below, sequenced in a study of CD8+ T cells in alopecia areata. RNA extraction and reverse transcription yielded cDNA as sequencing template. Repertoires were generated with immunoSEQ multiplex PCR, while TCRdb's copy carries only in-frame clones and drops some. The sample carries about 130,000 clones, roughly 50% recorded once. This material consisted of CD4+ T cells sorted from blood, taken at week 0. The receptors come from a human donor with alopecia areata.

The chain has TRBV30 and TRBJ2-5; perhaps D is TRBD1 or TRBD2 (5 bases each). The CDR3 extends over 14 amino acids. Trimming shortened V by 7 bases and J by 6 bases, and 21 bases separated the two germline ends. Germline CDR1 is GTSNPN and CDR2 is SVGIG (reference sequence). This CDR3 reads CAYWRSGAGKTQYF. The CDR3 coding sequence is TGTGCCTACTGGAGGTCTGGGGCTGGAAAGACCCAGTACTTC.

In its sample, this clone was seen many times. V and J are TRBV19 and TRBJ2-5; D is undetermined. The CDR3 covers 12 residues. V lost 2 bases and J lost 0, with 1 base in between. Germline CDR1 LNHDA, CDR2 SQIVND (reference sequence). The CDR3 DNA follows: TGTGCCAGTAGTATAAACCAAGAGACCCAGTACTTC. Translation: CASSINQETQYF.

This sequence joins TRBV6-5 and TRBJ1-6; D might be TRBD1 (5 bases). The CDR3 extends over 12 amino acids. V was shortened by 6 bases and J by 8 bases, with 8 bases between the two germline ends. In germline, CDR1 is MNHEY, CDR2 SVGAGI. As DNA, the CDR3 is TGTGCCAGCAGACCGGGGGATTCACCCCTCCACTTT. Protein product: CASRPGDSPLHF.

The chain recombines TRBV9 with TRBJ2-7; TRBD1 is a possible D gene (6 bases). The ends were cut back, 1 base at V and 2 bases at J, with 16 bases in the middle. The germline CDR1 and CDR2 sequences are SGDLS and YYNGEE. CDR3 length: 16 amino acids. CDR3 DNA: TGTGCCAGCAGCGTAAGTGGTGGGTGGGACACCTACGAGCAGTACTTC. This translates into CASSVSGGWDTYEQYF.

This clone has only a few counts. The rearrangement uses TRBV29-1 and TRBJ2-5; D uncertain. The V end lost 8 bases, the J end lost 3 bases, and 13 bases lay between the germline ends. The CDR3 is made up of 12 amino acids. CDR1 is SQVTM and CDR2 is ANQGSEA in the germline V gene. The CDR3 loop is CSSRPGKETQYF. Here the CDR3 DNA reads TGCAGCTCGCGCCCAGGAAAAGAGACCCAGTACTTC.

CDR3 region: CATGGLIEYNEQFF. DNA for the CDR3: TGCGCCACAGGGGGGCTTATAGAGTACAATGAGCAGTTCTTC. V is TRBV10-2 and J is TRBJ2-1; D might be TRBD1 (7 bases). CDR3 length: 14 residues. V was pared by 10 bases and J by 4 bases, with 17 bases between. Germline-derived CDR1 and CDR2 are WSHSY and SAAADI.

This clone showed up just a few times. The chain combines TRBV2 with TRBJ2-7, with a weak D call TRBD2 (5 bases). Germline-derived CDR1 and CDR2 are SNHLY and FYNNEI. V lost 2 bases to trimming and J lost 4 bases, with 15 bases between them. The CDR3 is made up of 15 amino acids. The CDR3 DNA follows: TGTGCCAGCAGTGAATGGGAGTCTCTGCCGTACGAGCAGTACTTC. Its protein product is CASSEWESLPYEQYF.

This clone was counted between two and nine times. This sequence joins TRBV15 and TRBJ1-3; the D is unclear. The CDR3 sequence is 12 residues long. The V gene's germline CDR1 is LNHNV and CDR2 YYDKDF (reference sequence). V lost 0 bases and J 7 bases, leaving 4 bases between the germline ends. DNA for the CDR3: TGTGCCACCAGCAGAGATGTTAACACCATATATTTT. Its translation is CATSRDVNTIYF.

This clone was detected only a few times. The rearrangement joins TRBV9 to TRBJ2-7; 7 bases align to TRBD1. The junction had 5 bases not matched to a gene; V was cut back by 3 bases and J by 5 bases. The germline gives CDR1 SGDLS, CDR2 YYNGEE. CDR3 size: 13 residues. The CDR3 sequence: CASSARQGHEQYF. The CDR3, as DNA: TGTGCCAGCAGCGCCCGACAGGGCCACGAGCAGTACTTC. Supplemented by reference TRBV9 and TRBJ2-7, the full variable domain reads DSGVTQTPKHLITATGQRVTLRCSPRSGDLSVYWYQQSLDQGLQFLIQYYNGEERAKGNILERFSAQQFPDLHSELNLSSLELGDSALYFCASSARQGHEQYFGPGTRLTVT.

The rearrangement links TRBV29-1 to TRBJ1-6, with TRBD1 identical over 7 bases. From germline, CDR1 is SQVTM and CDR2 ANQGSEA. This CDR3 has 13 amino acids. V gave up 6 bases and J gave up 7 bases; unmatched junction bases: 6. The CDR3 sequence: CSVGQDINSPLHF. The CDR3 region has the DNA TGCAGCGTCGGACAGGATATCAATTCACCCCTCCACTTT.

This chain joins TRBV5-6 and TRBJ2-2; D is unresolved. The CDR3 has 13 amino acids. The germline CDR1 and CDR2 sequences are SGHDT and YYEEEE. Trimming pared 2 bases from V and 7 bases from J, leaving 9 bases between. The DNA of the CDR3 is TGTGCCAGCAGCTTCCGGGCAGGCGGGGAGCTGTTTTTT. Translation: CASSFRAGGELFF.

The J gene is TRBJ1-1, the V gene TRBV5-1, with TRBD1 as a possible D gene (5 bases). V was trimmed by 5 bases and J by 2 bases, leaving 13 bases between them. The CDR3 length is 14 residues. Germline V lookup: CDR1 SGHRS, CDR2 YFSETQ. This chain's CDR3 is CASRSRATNTEAFF. The CDR3 nucleotides are TGCGCCAGCAGGAGCAGGGCGACAAACACTGAAGCTTTCTTT.

This clone was found a few times. V and J are TRBV4-1 and TRBJ2-7; 11 nucleotides align to TRBD2. Per the germline V gene, CDR1 is MGHRA and CDR2 is YSYEKL. V dropped 3 bases and J dropped 3; count of bases not matched to a gene: 7. The CDR3 extends over 16 amino acids. The CDR3 here is CASSHVIAGGDYEQYF. DNA of the CDR3: TGCGCCAGCAGCCACGTAATAGCGGGGGGGGACTACGAGCAGTACTTC.

The chain joins TRBV5-1 to TRBJ2-3; TRBD1 aligns across 9 bases. From germline, CDR1 is SGHRS and CDR2 YFSETQ. The length of the CDR3 is 14 residues. Trimming at V came to 2 bases and at J to 6 bases, leaving 4 bases not matched to a gene. DNA for the CDR3: TGCGCCAGCAGCTTCGGACAGGGGACGGATACGCAGTATTTT. It translates to CASSFGQGTDTQYF.

This chain connects TRBV7-9 to TRBJ2-4, with TRBD1 identical over 8 bases. The germline V gene has CDR1 SEHNR and CDR2 FQNEAQ (reference sequence). J was trimmed by 0 bases and V by 5 bases; bases with no gene match: 15. CDR3 length: 19 residues. The CDR3 DNA follows: TGTGCCAGCAGCCCGCAAGGACAGGGTTCAAAATTAGCCAAAAACATTCAGTACTTC. This gives the protein CASSPQGQGSKLAKNIQYF.

This clone was counted once. The rearrangement joins TRBV7-2 to TRBJ1-1, with TRBD1 matching 7 bases. CDR3 length equals 15 residues. J was trimmed by 0 bases and V by 2 bases; bases with no gene match: 3. Germline V gives CDR1 SGHTA, CDR2 FQGNSA. CDR3 region: CASSLKTGMNTEAFF. CDR3 coding DNA: TGTGCCAGCAGCTTAAAGACAGGGATGAACACTGAAGCTTTCTTT.

This clone was counted only a few times. This chain links TRBV2 with TRBJ1-5; TRBD1 agrees at 8 bases. This CDR3 spans 14 amino acids. The junction had 5 bases not matched to a gene; V was cut back by 5 bases and J by 5 bases. Per the germline V gene, CDR1 is SNHLY and CDR2 is FYNNEI. CDR3 sequence: CASSRGQGHQPQHF. The CDR3 region has the DNA TGTGCCAGCAGTCGAGGACAGGGCCATCAGCCCCAGCATTTT.

This clone appeared a few times. The J gene is TRBJ2-5, the V gene TRBV29-1; 9 bases line up with TRBD1. The trim removed 6 bases at V and 0 bases at J, leaving 5 bases unmatched. This CDR3 region has 14 residues. CDR1 SQVTM and CDR2 ANQGSEA come from the germline V gene. The CDR3 here is CSVAGTGNQETQYF. In nucleotides, the CDR3 is TGCAGCGTCGCCGGGACAGGGAACCAAGAGACCCAGTACTTC.

This rearrangement joins TRBV7-2 to TRBJ2-2; D may be TRBD1 (5 bases). Germline lookup yields CDR1 SGHTA and CDR2 FQGNSA. CDR3 length: 17 amino acids. V gave up 5 bases and J gave up 0 bases, with 16 bases separating them. The DNA for the CDR3 is TGTGCCAGCAGCCCCGGCTGGGGCCGGCCGAACACCGGGGAGCTGTTTTTT. This gives the protein CASSPGWGRPNTGELFF.

This rearrangement joins TRBV10-3 to TRBJ2-7; 10 bases line up with TRBD1. V lost 5 bases and J lost 4; bases outside the gene matches: 5. Looked up from germline, CDR1 is ENHRY and CDR2 is SYGVKD. The CDR3 has 14 amino acids. The CDR3 DNA sequence: TGTGCCATCAGTCTCGGACAGGGGGTGTACGAGCAGTACTTC. The encoded protein is CAISLGQGVYEQYF.

A few counts support this clone. The V call is TRBV7-2, the J call TRBJ1-1; D not certain. V was pared by 4 bases and J by 4 bases, with 13 bases between. The V gene's germline CDR1 is SGHTA and CDR2 FQGNSA. CDR3 length: 14 amino acids. The CDR3 spells CASSSFTGLTEAFF. The CDR3, as DNA: TGTGCCAGCAGCTCCTTTACGGGCCTCACTGAAGCTTTCTTT.

This clone was counted between two and nine times. CDR3 region: CASSLATVATGELFF. The CDR3, as DNA: TGCGCCAGCAGCTTGGCGACCGTAGCAACCGGGGAGCTGTTTTTT. The chain links TRBV5-1 to TRBJ2-2; no clear D. The CDR3 length is 15 residues. The ends were cut back, 0 bases at V and 5 bases at J, with 11 bases in the middle. CDR1 and CDR2 (germline): SGHRS, YFSETQ.

This chain connects TRBV15 to TRBJ1-5; D uncertain. Germline V gene sequence: CDR1 LNHNV, CDR2 YYDKDF (reference sequence). This CDR3 region has 15 residues. Trimming removed 6 bases at V and 1 base at J, with 13 bases between. CDR3 nucleotides: TGTGCCACCAGTACCCCGTACGAGAGCAATCAGCCCCAGCATTTT. This gives the protein CATSTPYESNQPQHF.

On this clone: Other DNA sequences in the sample encode the same CDR3. This chain links TRBV4-2 with TRBJ2-1, with D tentatively TRBD2 (5 bases). V lost 1 base, J lost 5 bases, and 9 bases lay in between. From germline, CDR1 is LGHNA and CDR2 YNFKEQ. The CDR3 consists of 14 residues. CDR3 sequence: CASSQVGRNNEQFF. In DNA, the CDR3 is TGTGCCAGCAGCCAAGTGGGGAGAAACAATGAGCAGTTCTTC.

The chain recombines TRBV7-2 with TRBJ2-3; 12 bases fit TRBD2. The V gene end was trimmed by 0 bases and the J gene end by 5 bases; junction bases not matched to a gene: 6. The germline V gene encodes CDR1 SGHTA and CDR2 FQGNSA. The CDR3 consists of 17 residues. CDR3 residues: CASSLAASGGAVDTQYF. The CDR3 DNA reads TGTGCCAGCAGCTTAGCCGCTAGCGGGGGGGCCGTAGATACGCAGTATTTT.

The V and J genes are TRBV6-6 and TRBJ2-5; D is perhaps TRBD2 (6 bases). V was shortened by 2 bases and J by 5 bases, with 9 bases between the two germline ends. Germline-derived CDR1 and CDR2 are MNHNY and SVGAGI (reference sequence). This CDR3 region has 13 residues. The CDR3 is CASSYNGGETQYF. The DNA of the CDR3 is TGTGCCAGCAGTTACAATGGGGGGGAGACCCAGTACTTC.

This clone was counted a few times. The chain employs TRBV27 and TRBJ1-1; maybe TRBD1 (5 bases). V was cut by 2 bases and J by 1 base, with 8 bases left in between. Germline CDR1 is MNHEY and CDR2 is SMNVEV (reference sequence). This CDR3 comprises 14 residues. CDR3 residues: CASSLQGRNTEAFF. In nucleotides, the CDR3 is TGTGCCAGCAGTTTACAGGGTAGGAACACTGAAGCTTTCTTT.

The genes are TRBV7-2 and TRBJ1-1, with D maybe TRBD1 (6 bases). Germline CDR1 and CDR2: SGHTA and FQGNSA. There are 13 residues in the CDR3. V lost 7 bases to trimming and J lost 5 bases, with 14 bases between them. The CDR3 loop is CASTGGGRTEAFF. The CDR3 DNA reads TGTGCCAGCACCGGAGGGGGTCGGACTGAAGCTTTCTTT. Looking up the rest from reference TRBV7-2 and TRBJ1-1 gives the full variable domain: GAGVSQSPSNKVTEKGKDVELRCDPISGHTALYWYRQSLGQGLEFLIYFQGNSAPDKSGLPSDRFSAERTGGSVSTLTIQRTQQEDSAVYLCASTGGGRTEAFFGQGTRLTVV.

The V gene is TRBV7-2, the J gene TRBJ1-4, with D possibly TRBD1 on 5 matching bases. Germline lookup yields CDR1 SGHTA and CDR2 FQGNSA. CDR3 length: 15 residues. Trimming took off 0 bases at V and 6 bases at J, with 11 bases between the two ends. CDR3 sequence: CASSLAAGSHEKLFF. In DNA, the CDR3 is TGTGCCAGCAGCTTAGCGGCAGGGTCACATGAAAAACTGTTTTTT.

The rearrangement joins TRBV5-1 to TRBJ1-5; 9 nucleotides line up with TRBD1. Losses at the gene ends were 1 base for V and 5 bases for J; bases not matched to a gene: 4. The CDR3 totals 15 residues. Germline CDR1 is SGHRS and CDR2 is YFSETQ. CDR3 sequence: CASSLRGQGDQPQHF. CDR3 DNA sequence: TGCGCCAGCAGCTTGAGGGGACAGGGTGATCAGCCCCAGCATTTT.